The clone carrying this T cell receptor (beta chain) was counted at least ten times. Its antigen remains unidentified. The TCRbeta library incorporated unique molecular identifiers. TCRdb processed the PCR reads anew with MiXCR; each CDR3 protein has one entry. This table holds about 300,000 distinct CDR3 sequences, around 7.1% found once. This entry comes from a study of T-cell reconstitution after alpha-beta-depleted transplantation in children. The CDR3 loop spans 16 amino acids. V shed 3 bases and J shed 4 bases, with 19 bases lying between them. Germline CDR1 KGHSH, CDR2 LQKENI. Study outcomes and limitations: It was newly produced T cells that mostly accounted for T-cell counts and diversity one year after transplant. Certain patients had high TCRbeta diversity at day 60, and it came from recipient T cells and thymic progenitors that survived. About two months after transplant, alpha-beta T cells reportedly came from several hundred expanded graft clones.

This receptor was identified in a female patient between 2 and 15 years old who had a stem cell transplant for Fanconi anemia, so the T cells may come from the graft donor. This chain uses TRBV18 with TRBJ2-7, with D unclear. Sequenced here: peripheral blood, sampled 360 days after TCRalphabeta/CD19-depleted stem cell transplant. The CDR3 reads CASSPSPDLAAYEQYF. CDR3 sequence (DNA): TGTGCCAGCTCACCCTCTCCGGATTTGGCTGCATACGAGCAGTACTTC.